This T cell receptor beta chain comes out of a study of blood T cell repertoires in COVID-19. Study information: The origin of the acute and convalescent COVID-19 samples was the United States, Italy and Spain. From T cells, B-cell-depleted T cells, or PBMCs came the material, which was cDNA or gDNA.

As processed by the authors: Cell counts per sample came from amplifying reference gene primers. Profiling relied on immunoSEQ multiplex PCR, and the TCRdb table lists in-frame clones only, not all of them. That table supplies the V and J calls and clone size; D and trimming were determined from the DNA. Among some 48,000 clones listed, roughly four fifths were seen once. The CDR3 totals 15 residues. J gave up 0 bases and V 3 bases, and 1 base lay outside the gene matches. The germline V gene has CDR1 SGHTA and CDR2 FQGNSA. The rearrangement joins TRBV7-2 to TRBJ2-1, with 8 nucleotides matching TRBD1. Specimen: peripheral blood. This TCR came from a human donor with acute or convalescent COVID-19. The donor label of this sample is uncertain. CDR3 amino acids: CASSFGQGSYNEQFF. Written as DNA, the CDR3 is TGTGCCAGCAGCTTCGGACAGGGCTCCTACAATGAGCAGTTCTTC.